The sequence of this T cell receptor (beta chain) was determined in a study of shared clonotypes between healthy human individuals. The wider study: CD4 naive and memory got three plates each, CD8 naive two, CD8 memory one.

A single count supports this clone. The assay used deep level. Each subset's genomic DNA was shared equally among a number of immunoSEQ plates. Sequenced by immunoSEQ multiplex PCR; TCRdb stores in-frame clones only, minus some. The sample has about 1 million clones, 60% to 80% seen once. With 0 bases removed from V and 4 bases from J, the gap between germline ends came to 13 bases. The CDR3 runs to 15 residues. Looked up from germline, CDR1 is SGDLS and CDR2 is YYNGEE. This receptor was taken from a man aged 18-30 years in good health. V is TRBV9 and J is TRBJ1-1, with no clear D. The material sequenced was memory CD4+ T cells sorted from blood. Subset given: CD45RA-negative fraction. CDR3 nucleotides: TGTGCCAGCAGCGTAGGACTTGCTGACCCCACTGAAGCTTTCTTT. Translating it yields CASSVGLADPTEAFF.